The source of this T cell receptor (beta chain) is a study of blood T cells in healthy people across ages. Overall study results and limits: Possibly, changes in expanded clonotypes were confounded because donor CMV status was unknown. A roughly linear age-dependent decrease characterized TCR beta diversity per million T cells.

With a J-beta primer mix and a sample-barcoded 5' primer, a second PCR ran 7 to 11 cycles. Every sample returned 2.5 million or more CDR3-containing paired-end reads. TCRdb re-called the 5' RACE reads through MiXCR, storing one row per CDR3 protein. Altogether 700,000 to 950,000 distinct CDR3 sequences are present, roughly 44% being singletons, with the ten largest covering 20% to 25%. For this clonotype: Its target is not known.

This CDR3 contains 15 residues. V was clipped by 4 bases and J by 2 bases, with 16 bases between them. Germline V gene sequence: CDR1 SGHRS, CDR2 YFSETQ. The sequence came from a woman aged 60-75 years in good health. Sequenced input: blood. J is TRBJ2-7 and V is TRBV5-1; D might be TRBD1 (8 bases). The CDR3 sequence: CASSTGQGGTYEQYF. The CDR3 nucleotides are TGCGCCAGCAGCACCGGACAGGGAGGGACCTACGAGCAGTACTTC.